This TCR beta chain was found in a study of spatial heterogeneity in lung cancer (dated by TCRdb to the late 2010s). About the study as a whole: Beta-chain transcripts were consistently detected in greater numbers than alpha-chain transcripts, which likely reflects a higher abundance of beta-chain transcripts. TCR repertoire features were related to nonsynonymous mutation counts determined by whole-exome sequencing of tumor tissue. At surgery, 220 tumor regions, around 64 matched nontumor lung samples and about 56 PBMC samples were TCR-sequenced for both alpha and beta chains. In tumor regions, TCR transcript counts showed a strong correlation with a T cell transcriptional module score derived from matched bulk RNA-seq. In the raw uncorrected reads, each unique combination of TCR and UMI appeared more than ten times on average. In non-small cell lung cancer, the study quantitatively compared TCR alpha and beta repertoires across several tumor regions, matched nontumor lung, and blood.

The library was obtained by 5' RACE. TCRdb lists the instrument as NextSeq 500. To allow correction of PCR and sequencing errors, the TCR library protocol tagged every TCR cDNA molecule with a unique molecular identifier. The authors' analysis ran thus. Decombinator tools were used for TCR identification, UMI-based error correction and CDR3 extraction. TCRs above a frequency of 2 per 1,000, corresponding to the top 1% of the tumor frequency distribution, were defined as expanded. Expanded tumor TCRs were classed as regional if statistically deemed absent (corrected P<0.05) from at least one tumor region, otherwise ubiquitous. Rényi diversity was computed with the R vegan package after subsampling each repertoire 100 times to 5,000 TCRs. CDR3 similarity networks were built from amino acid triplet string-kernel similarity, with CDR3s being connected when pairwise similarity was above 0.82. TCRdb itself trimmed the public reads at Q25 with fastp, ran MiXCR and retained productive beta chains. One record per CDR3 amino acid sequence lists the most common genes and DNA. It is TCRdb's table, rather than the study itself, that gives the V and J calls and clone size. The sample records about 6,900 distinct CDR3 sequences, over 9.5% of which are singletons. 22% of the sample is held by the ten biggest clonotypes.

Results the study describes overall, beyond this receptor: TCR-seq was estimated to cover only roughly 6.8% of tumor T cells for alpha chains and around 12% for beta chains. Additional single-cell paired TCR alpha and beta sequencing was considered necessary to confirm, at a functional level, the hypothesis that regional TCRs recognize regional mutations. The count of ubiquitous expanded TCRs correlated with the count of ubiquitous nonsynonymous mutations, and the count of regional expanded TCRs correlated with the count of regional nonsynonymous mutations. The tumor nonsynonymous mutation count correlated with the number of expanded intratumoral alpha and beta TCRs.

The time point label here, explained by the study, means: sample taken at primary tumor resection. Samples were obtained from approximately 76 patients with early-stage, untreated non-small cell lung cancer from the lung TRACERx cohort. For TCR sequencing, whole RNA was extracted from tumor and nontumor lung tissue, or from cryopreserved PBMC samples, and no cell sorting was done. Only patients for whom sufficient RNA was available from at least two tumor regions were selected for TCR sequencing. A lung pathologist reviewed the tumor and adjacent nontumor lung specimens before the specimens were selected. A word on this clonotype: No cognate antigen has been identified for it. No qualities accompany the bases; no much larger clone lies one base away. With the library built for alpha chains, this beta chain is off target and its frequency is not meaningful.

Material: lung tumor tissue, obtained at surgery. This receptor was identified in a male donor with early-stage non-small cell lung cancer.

The CDR3 protein is CASTLWGTSGRSQYF. Here is the DNA: TGTGCCAGCACCCTATGGGGGACTAGCGGGAGGTCGCAGTATTTT. This chain joins TRBV3-1 to TRBJ2-3, with 15 central nucleotides matching TRBD2. CDR1 and CDR2 are drawn from the germline V gene (reference sequence): LGHDT, YNNKEL. From the cysteine through the phenylalanine, the CDR3 covers 15 amino acids. Left in the record is the CDR3 DNA by itself, 45 bases read in frame from the first base. V is cut back by 7 bases and J by 10 bases, with 9 bases in the junction unmatched.